A single sample is the source of the 32 T cell receptor beta chains below, sequenced in a study of blood T cell repertoires in COVID-19. Clones were sequenced by immunoSEQ multiplex PCR, and TCRdb holds only the in-frame ones, with some missing. The sample has about 220,000 clones, about 80% seen once; the top ten hold less than 2.5%. Source material: peripheral blood. The source is a woman aged 55-70 years with acute or convalescent COVID-19.

In this sample, this clone turned up once. CDR3 DNA sequence: TGTGCCAGCAGCCAAGTCGGCGGGGGTGCGGATACGCAGTATTTT. This translates into CASSQVGGGADTQYF. The chain carries TRBV3-1 (or the pseudogene TRBV3-2) and TRBJ2-3, with 7 bases fitting TRBD2. Germline V gene lookup returns CDR1 LGHDT and CDR2 YNNKEL (reference sequence). The J segment lost 6 bases and the V segment lost 1 base, leaving 7 bases of the junction unmatched. This CDR3 contains 15 residues.

The chain recombines TRBV19 with TRBJ2-1, with TRBD2 matching 9 bases. Germline V gene lookup returns CDR1 LNHDA and CDR2 SQIVND (reference sequence). CDR3 length: 14 residues. V gave up 4 bases and J gave up 2 bases; unmatched junction bases: 0. The CDR3 sequence is CASSSGGAYNEQFF. As DNA, the CDR3 is TGTGCCAGTAGTAGCGGGGGGGCCTACAATGAGCAGTTCTTC.

The chain combines TRBV14 with TRBJ2-7, with D perhaps matching TRBD2 (6 bases). Germline V gives CDR1 SGHDN, CDR2 FVKESK. V was cut by 6 bases and J by 5 bases, with 20 bases left in between. The CDR3 is 15 residues long. The CDR3 reads CASSLGGTWRNEQYF. CDR3 bases: TGTGCCAGCAGTCTCGGTGGGACTTGGAGAAACGAGCAGTACTTC.

This clone has only one observation. The J gene is TRBJ2-1, the V gene TRBV9, with 7 bases identical to TRBD1. J lost 2 bases, V lost 3 bases, and 8 bases had no gene match. This CDR3 spans 16 amino acids. In germline, CDR1 is SGDLS, CDR2 YYNGEE. The DNA of the CDR3 is TGTGCCAGCAGCGCCTACGGGACAGCCCCCTACAATGAGCAGTTCTTC. It codes for CASSAYGTAPYNEQFF.

CDR3 in DNA: TGTGCCAGCAGTTCTGGGCCGCTCGAGCAGTACTTC. Protein product: CASSSGPLEQYF. The V gene is TRBV12-3 or TRBV12-4, the J gene TRBJ2-7; D gene uncertain. The CDR3 totals 12 residues. The V and J ends lost 4 bases and 6 bases respectively, with 10 bases between them.

The genes are TRBV2 and TRBJ2-3; D is perhaps TRBD1 (5 bases). Trimming left V 6 bases short and J 3 bases short, with 25 bases between. This CDR3 comprises 18 residues. Germline lookup yields CDR1 SNHLY and CDR2 FYNNEI. The CDR3 nucleotides read TGTGCCAGCAGCACAGACCACGTGCAGGGATTTAGTACAGATACGCAGTATTTT. As protein: CASSTDHVQGFSTDTQYF.

DNA for the CDR3: TGTGCCATCAGTGAGTTAGGGGGGAACACTGAAGCTTTCTTT. This sequence encodes CAISELGGNTEAFF. The rearrangement joins TRBV10-3 to TRBJ1-1; TRBD1 is a possible D gene (6 bases). V was cut by 1 base and J by 1 base, with 7 bases left in between. CDR3 size: 14 residues. The germline V gene encodes CDR1 ENHRY and CDR2 SYGVKD.

This rearrangement joins TRBV6-5 to TRBJ1-2; TRBD1 matches 10 bases. This CDR3 spans 14 amino acids. Germline V lookup: CDR1 MNHEY, CDR2 SVGAGI. Trimming removed 7 bases from V and 7 bases from J; junction bases left unmatched: 9. The CDR3 sequence: CASIPGTGDSGYTF. The DNA of the CDR3 is TGTGCCAGCATTCCCGGGACAGGGGATAGTGGCTACACCTTC.

The gene calls are TRBV6-6 and TRBJ1-5; D not certain. From germline, CDR1 is MNHNY and CDR2 SVGAGI (reference sequence). The germline V and J ends were trimmed by 5 bases and 0 bases, with 14 bases remaining between them. The CDR3 loop spans 16 amino acids. The CDR3 DNA sequence: TGTGCCAGCAGTCGGGAGTCAGCTCCTAGCAATCAGCCCCAGCATTTT. Encoded protein: CASSRESAPSNQPQHF.

V usage is TRBV13 and J usage is TRBJ2-1; perhaps TRBD2 as D (6 bases). The germline V gene encodes CDR1 PRHDT and CDR2 FYEKMQ (reference sequence). The CDR3 has 15 amino acids. With 6 bases removed from V and 6 bases from J, the gap between germline ends came to 18 bases. The CDR3 is CASRPSGPLRNEQFF. In nucleotides, the CDR3 is TGTGCCAGCAGACCCAGCGGGCCTCTTCGCAATGAGCAGTTCTTC.

The rearrangement uses TRBV5-1 and TRBJ1-1; 11 nucleotides agree with TRBD1. The CDR3 extends over 13 amino acids. Per the germline V gene, CDR1 is SGHRS and CDR2 is YFSETQ. V shed 4 bases and J 8 bases; nucleotides not matched to a gene: 4. CDR3 protein: CASSRGQGGEAFF. CDR3 DNA sequence: TGCGCCAGCAGCCGGGGACAGGGGGGCGAAGCTTTCTTT.

V is TRBV4-1 and J is TRBJ2-5; 11 bases map to TRBD2. Germline CDR1 is MGHRA and CDR2 is YSYEKL. CDR3 length: 17 amino acids. With 1 base clipped from V and 3 bases from J, the junction kept 7 bases outside the gene matches. CDR3 coding DNA: TGCGCCAGCAGCCAAGGAACTAGCGGGGGAGAAGAAGAGACCCAGTACTTC. Amino acid sequence: CASSQGTSGGEEETQYF.

CDR3 DNA sequence: TGCGCCAGCAGCCCGTGGACTAGCGGGTCCTACGGGGAGCTGTTTTTT. Protein product: CASSPWTSGSYGELFF. The chain recombines TRBV5-1 with TRBJ2-2; 11 bases agree with TRBD2. Germline V gene data show CDR1 as SGHRS and CDR2 as YFSETQ. Germline trimming cut 4 bases from V and 7 bases from J; bases unmatched to any gene: 9. The CDR3 extends over 16 amino acids.

V gene TRBV28 combines with J gene TRBJ1-2, with D unclear. The CDR3 runs 12 residues. Looked up from germline, CDR1 is MDHEN and CDR2 is SYDVKM. Between the trimmed V and J ends, which lost 6 bases and 4 bases, there was a span of 9 bases. The DNA of the CDR3 is TGTGCCAGCAGCCGGGTCTTCTATGGCTACACCTTC. This encodes CASSRVFYGYTF.

This rearrangement joins TRBV2 to TRBJ1-1; no definite D call. Germline lookup yields CDR1 SNHLY and CDR2 FYNNEI. V was cut by 3 bases and J by 5 bases, with 7 bases left in between. The CDR3 contains 12 residues. The CDR3 sequence is CASSDRGTEAFF. CDR3 bases: TGTGCCAGCAGTGACCGGGGAACTGAAGCTTTCTTT. Supplemented by reference TRBV2 and TRBJ1-1, the full variable domain reads EPEVTQTPSHQVTQMGQEVILRCVPISNHLYFYWYRQILGQKVEFLVSFYNNEISEKSEIFDDQFSVERPDGSNFTLKIRSTKLEDSAMYFCASSDRGTEAFFGQGTRLTVV.

The CDR3 sequence: CASSRDSKYNEQFF. The CDR3 DNA reads as TGTGCCAGCAGCCGGGACAGTAAGTACAATGAGCAGTTCTTC. This sequence joins TRBV27 and TRBJ2-1, with TRBD1 matching 7 bases. Germline V gene sequence: CDR1 MNHEY, CDR2 SMNVEV (reference sequence). The CDR3 sequence is 14 residues long. V was pared by 6 bases and J by 4 bases, with 6 bases of the junction left unmatched.

This clone occurred once. V is TRBV10-3 and J is TRBJ1-4, with TRBD1 matching 9 bases. The CDR3 has 15 amino acids. CDR1 is ENHRY and CDR2 is SYGVKD in the germline V gene. Germline trimming cut 3 bases from V and 11 bases from J; bases unmatched to any gene: 10. CDR3 in amino acids: CAISEDRGGLRKLFF. The CDR3 DNA follows: TGTGCCATCAGTGAAGACAGGGGGGGATTGAGGAAACTGTTTTTT.

J is TRBJ2-2 and V is TRBV7-9, with 7 bases identical to TRBD2. The CDR3 runs 15 residues. V shed 5 bases and J 1 base; nucleotides not matched to a gene: 4. Germline V gene data show CDR1 as SEHNR and CDR2 as FQNEAQ (reference sequence). DNA for the CDR3: TGTGCCAGCAGCAAGACTAGCTGGAACACCGGGGAGCTGTTTTTT. Its protein product is CASSKTSWNTGELFF. Combining the CDR3 with reference TRBV7-9 and TRBJ2-2 gives the whole variable domain DTGVSQNPRHKITKRGQNVTFRCDPISEHNRLYWYRQTLGQGPEFLTYFQNEAQLEKSRLLSDRFSAERPKGSFSTLEIQRTEQGDSAMYLCASSKTSWNTGELFFGEGSRLTVL.

The chain combines TRBV11-3 with TRBJ2-6; 8 nucleotides align to TRBD2. Losses at the gene ends were 5 bases for V and 2 bases for J; bases not matched to a gene: 5. Germline CDR1 and CDR2: SGHNT and YENEEA. CDR3 length equals 16 residues. For the CDR3, the DNA is TGTGCCAGCAGCGCCTCCGGGGGGGCTGGGGCCAACGTCCTGACTTTC. Its translation is CASSASGGAGANVLTF.

This chain uses TRBV5-8 with TRBJ1-5; D uncertain. The length of the CDR3 is 14 residues. Deletions cut 1 base from V and 9 bases from J, with 14 bases between. Per germline, CDR1 SGHTS and CDR2 YDEGEE. CDR3: CASSLNGSPRPQHF. For the CDR3, the DNA is TGTGCCAGCAGCTTGAACGGTTCCCCGCGGCCCCAGCATTTT.

The CDR3 reads CSVKAGTNTGELFF. CDR3 nucleotide sequence: TGCAGCGTTAAGGCGGGGACGAACACCGGGGAGCTGTTTTTT. The chain employs TRBV29-1 and TRBJ2-2, with a possible D match to TRBD2 (6 bases). Trimming took 5 bases from V and 0 from J, leaving 10 bases between them. The CDR3 runs 14 residues. CDR1 and CDR2 from the germline V gene are SQVTM and ANQGSEA.

The V gene is TRBV6-5, the J gene TRBJ2-1, with 8 bases aligning to TRBD2. V shed 5 bases, J shed 2 bases, and the junction held 5 bases outside the gene matches. The CDR3 covers 15 residues. Germline V lookup: CDR1 MNHEY, CDR2 SVGAGI. The chain's CDR3 is CASSPRGAPYNEQFF. In DNA form, the CDR3 reads TGTGCCAGCAGTCCGCGGGGGGCCCCCTACAATGAGCAGTTCTTC.

This sequence joins TRBV2 and TRBJ1-2; D gene uncertain. With 6 bases removed from V and 4 bases from J, the gap between germline ends came to 6 bases. This CDR3 is 11 amino acids long. Germline CDR1 is SNHLY and CDR2 is FYNNEI. CDR3 loop: CASRQFYGYTF. The CDR3 coding sequence is TGTGCCAGCAGGCAGTTCTATGGCTACACCTTC.

The chain carries TRBV10-3 and TRBJ1-1, with a possible D match to TRBD1 (5 bases). CDR1 and CDR2 from the germline V gene are ENHRY and SYGVKD. The CDR3 runs 14 residues. With 7 bases removed from V and 5 bases from J, the gap between germline ends came to 17 bases. The CDR3 is CAITKDTRGTEAFF. CDR3 DNA: TGTGCCATCACAAAGGACACGCGTGGAACTGAAGCTTTCTTT.

This clone showed up just a few times. The genes are TRBV6-1 and TRBJ2-4; TRBD1 matches 9 bases. Trimming at V came to 6 bases and at J to 6 bases, leaving 6 bases not matched to a gene. From germline, CDR1 is MNHNS and CDR2 SASEGT. The CDR3 spans 14 residues. The CDR3 nucleotides are TGTGCCAGCAGAGGACAGGGGTCAACAAACATTCAGTACTTC. Translating gives CASRGQGSTNIQYF.

The rearrangement uses TRBV9 and TRBJ1-4; D possibly corresponds to TRBD1 (5 bases). V was pared by 2 bases and J by 0 bases, with 8 bases between. Germline-derived CDR1 and CDR2 are SGDLS and YYNGEE. The CDR3 runs to 15 residues. The CDR3 here is CASSVGATTNEKLFF. The DNA of the CDR3 is TGTGCCAGCAGCGTTGGGGCCACAACTAATGAAAAACTGTTTTTT.

V is TRBV29-1 and J is TRBJ1-2; 8 bases fit TRBD1. CDR1 is SQVTM and CDR2 is ANQGSEA in the germline V gene. J was trimmed by 8 bases and V by 5 bases; bases with no gene match: 10. The CDR3 runs 13 residues. The CDR3 spells CSVTRQGASGYTF. The CDR3 DNA reads TGCAGCGTTACACGTCAGGGGGCATCCGGCTACACCTTC.

The chain uses TRBV28 and TRBJ1-1, with D possibly matching TRBD1 (5 bases). Trimming stripped 5 bases from V and 6 bases from J, with 16 bases between. The CDR3 is 14 amino acids. Per the germline V gene, CDR1 is MDHEN and CDR2 is SYDVKM. The DNA for the CDR3 is TGTGCCAGCAGTCATCGACAGCTCCTATCTGAAGCTTTCTTT. As protein: CASSHRQLLSEAFF.

The chain uses TRBV18 and TRBJ2-7, with D possibly matching TRBD1 (5 bases). This CDR3 has 16 amino acids. Germline V CDR1 and CDR2: KGHSH, LQKENI. With 0 bases removed from V and 2 bases from J, the gap between germline ends came to 14 bases. The CDR3 reads CASSPPPTGHAYEQYF. CDR3 bases: TGTGCCAGCTCACCACCCCCTACTGGACACGCCTACGAGCAGTACTTC.

V and J are TRBV19 and TRBJ1-5; D remains ambiguous. Germline loops: CDR1 LNHDA, CDR2 SQIVND (reference sequence). Trimming cost V 1 base and J 0 bases, with 7 bases left between them. This CDR3 contains 15 residues. In nucleotides, the CDR3 is TGTGCCAGTAGTATAGCCAGGCATAGCAATCAGCCCCAGCATTTT. Its translation is CASSIARHSNQPQHF.

The chain has TRBV27 and TRBJ2-2; D remains ambiguous. Germline V gene sequence: CDR1 MNHEY, CDR2 SMNVEV (reference sequence). The CDR3 has 14 residues. V gave up 0 bases and J gave up 13 bases, with 15 bases separating them. The chain's CDR3 is CASSLSSPRSGLFF. CDR3 DNA sequence: TGTGCCAGCAGTTTATCGAGCCCAAGAAGTGGGCTGTTTTTT.

This rearrangement joins TRBV29-1 to TRBJ1-2; a weak D match, TRBD1 (5 bases). Per germline, CDR1 SQVTM and CDR2 ANQGSEA. Trimming took 3 bases from V and 8 from J, leaving 7 bases between them. The CDR3 has 10 amino acids. The CDR3 DNA follows: TGCAGCGTTGAGCGGGACGGCTACACCTTC. This gives the protein CSVERDGYTF.